This T cell receptor (beta chain) was recovered during a study of T cell responses to AZD1222 COVID-19 vaccine. This clone occurred once. The antigen remains unidentified. CDR3 length: 20 amino acids. The germline V gene encodes CDR1 MNHEY and CDR2 SMNVEV (reference sequence). The V end lost 3 bases, the J end lost 0 bases, and 26 bases lay between the germline ends. Study-level results: Most donors were white British and more were female, and clonal diversity was possibly underestimated. Just a handful of AZD1222 recipients were seropositive at baseline. In all cases, repertoires were sampled only after the peak T cell response.

Here immunoSEQ multiplex PCR was the method, and the copy in TCRdb shows in-frame clones only, minus some. The table lists 120,000 or so clones, around 89% of them singletons. This receptor was identified in an adult in good health. The source was peripheral blood, collected on day 0 of AZD1222 vaccination. The chain employs TRBV27 and TRBJ1-2; D is perhaps TRBD1 (6 bases). In DNA form, the CDR3 reads TGTGCCAGCAGTTTTATAAGGGGGGAGAAAAGATTGGGAACTAACTATGGCTACACCTTC. This codes for CASSFIRGEKRLGTNYGYTF.